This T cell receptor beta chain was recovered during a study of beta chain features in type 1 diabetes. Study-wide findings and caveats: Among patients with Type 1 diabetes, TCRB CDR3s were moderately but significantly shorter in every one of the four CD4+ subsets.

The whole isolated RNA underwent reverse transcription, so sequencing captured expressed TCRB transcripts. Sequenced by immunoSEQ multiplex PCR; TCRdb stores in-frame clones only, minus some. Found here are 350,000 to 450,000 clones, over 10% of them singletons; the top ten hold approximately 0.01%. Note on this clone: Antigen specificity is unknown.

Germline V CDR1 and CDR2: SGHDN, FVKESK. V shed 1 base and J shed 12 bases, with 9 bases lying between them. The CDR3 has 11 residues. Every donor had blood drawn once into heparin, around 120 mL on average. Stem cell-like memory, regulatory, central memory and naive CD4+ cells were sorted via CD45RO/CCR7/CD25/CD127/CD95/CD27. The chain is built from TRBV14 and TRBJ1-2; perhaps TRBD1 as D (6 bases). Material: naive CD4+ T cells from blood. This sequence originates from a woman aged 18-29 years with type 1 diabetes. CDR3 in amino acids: CASSQGGGNTF. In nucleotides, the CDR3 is TGTGCCAGCAGCCAAGGAGGGGGAAACACCTTC.